The 5 T cell receptor beta chains below come from one sample, sequenced in a study of CD8 T cells in ankylosing spondylitis. Broader study findings: One TCR beta motif, made up of about 8 highly homologous variants, appeared characteristic of ankylosing spondylitis blood.

Their antigens remain unidentified. TCRdb re-called the 5' RACE reads with MiXCR, one entry per CDR3 protein. The sample contains over 400,000 distinct CDR3 sequences, roughly 26% of which appear only once. Sequenced sample: blood, either unsorted or a sorted T cell fraction (not recorded which). These receptors all come from a male donor with ankylosing spondylitis.

The chain uses TRBV11-3 and TRBJ2-1, with D tentatively TRBD2 (6 bases). Germline V lookup: CDR1 SGHNT, CDR2 YENEEA. Trimming stripped 4 bases from V and 0 bases from J, with 13 bases between. The CDR3 covers 16 residues. The CDR3 sequence is CASSSRWRGSYNEQFF. The CDR3 coding sequence is TGTGCCAGCAGCTCCCGTTGGCGGGGCTCCTACAATGAGCAGTTCTTC.

This clonotype was detected many times. This chain uses TRBV27 with TRBJ2-5; no definite D call. CDR3 length: 12 amino acids. V was trimmed by 1 base and J by 5 bases, leaving 5 bases between them. The germline V gene encodes CDR1 MNHEY and CDR2 SMNVEV (reference sequence). The CDR3 nucleotides read TGTGCCAGCAGTTTATTGGGGGAGACCCAGTACTTC. It yields the protein CASSLLGETQYF.

The chain couples TRBV11-3 to TRBJ2-5, with 9 nucleotides matching TRBD1. The V and J ends lost 3 bases and 2 bases, in that order; junction bases with no gene match: 7. The CDR3 is 16 amino acids. In germline, CDR1 is SGHNT, CDR2 YENEEA. Here the CDR3 DNA reads TGTGCCAGCAGCTTTCTCCGGGACAGGGTACAAGAGACCCAGTACTTC. Translating it yields CASSFLRDRVQETQYF. The full variable domain, with the rest looked up from reference TRBV11-3 and TRBJ2-5, is EAGVVQSPRYKIIEKKQPVAFWCNPISGHNTLYWYLQNLGQGPELLIRYENEEAVDDSQLPKDRFSAERLKGVDSTLKIQPAELGDSAVYLCASSFLRDRVQETQYFGPGTRLLVL.

This clonotype turned up a few times. V and J are TRBV7-8 and TRBJ2-1; 9 nucleotides agree with TRBD2. CDR1 is SGHVS and CDR2 is FQNEAQ in the germline V gene. The CDR3 totals 15 residues. After removal of 6 bases from V and 2 bases from J, the junction contained 5 bases not matched to a gene. CDR3 DNA sequence: TGTGCCAGCAGGCGCCTAGCGGGAACCTACAATGAGCAGTTCTTC. Translation: CASRRLAGTYNEQFF.

The V call is TRBV6-1, the J call TRBJ2-5; 8 bases agree with TRBD2. Looked up from germline, CDR1 is MNHNS and CDR2 is SASEGT. The CDR3 is 13 amino acids. J lost 2 bases, V lost 5 bases, and 1 base had no gene match. Here the CDR3 DNA reads TGTGCCAGCAGTCGACTAGCGCAAGAGACCCAGTACTTC. Its protein product is CASSRLAQETQYF.